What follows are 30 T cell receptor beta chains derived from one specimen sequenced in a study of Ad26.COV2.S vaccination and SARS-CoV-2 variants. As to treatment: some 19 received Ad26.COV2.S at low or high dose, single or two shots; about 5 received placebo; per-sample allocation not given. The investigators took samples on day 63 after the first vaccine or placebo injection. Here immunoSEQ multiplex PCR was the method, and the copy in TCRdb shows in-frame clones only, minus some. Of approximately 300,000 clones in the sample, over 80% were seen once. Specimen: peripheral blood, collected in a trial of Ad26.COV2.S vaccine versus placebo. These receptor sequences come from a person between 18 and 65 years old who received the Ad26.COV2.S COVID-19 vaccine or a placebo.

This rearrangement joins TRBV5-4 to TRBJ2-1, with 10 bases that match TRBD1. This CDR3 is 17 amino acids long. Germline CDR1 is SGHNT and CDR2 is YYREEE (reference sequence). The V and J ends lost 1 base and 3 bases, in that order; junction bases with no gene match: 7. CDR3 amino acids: CASSLMTGGAYYNEQFF. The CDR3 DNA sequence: TGTGCCAGCAGCTTGATGACAGGGGGCGCTTACTACAATGAGCAGTTCTTC.

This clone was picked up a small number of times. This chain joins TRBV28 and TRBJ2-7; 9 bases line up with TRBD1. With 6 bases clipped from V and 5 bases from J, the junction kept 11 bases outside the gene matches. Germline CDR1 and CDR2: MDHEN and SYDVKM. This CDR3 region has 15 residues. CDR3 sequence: CASSFNRGQGDEQYF. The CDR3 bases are TGTGCCAGCAGCTTCAACCGGGGACAGGGAGACGAGCAGTACTTC.

CDR3 nucleotides: TGTGCCAGCAGCTTATTCCAGGGTGGCACCGGGGAGCTGTTTTTT. This encodes CASSLFQGGTGELFF. The chain employs TRBV7-2 and TRBJ2-2; possibly TRBD1 for D (5 bases). The CDR3 extends over 15 amino acids. CDR1 is SGHTA and CDR2 is FQGNSA in the germline V gene. Trimming removed 2 bases from V and 4 bases from J, with 11 bases in between.

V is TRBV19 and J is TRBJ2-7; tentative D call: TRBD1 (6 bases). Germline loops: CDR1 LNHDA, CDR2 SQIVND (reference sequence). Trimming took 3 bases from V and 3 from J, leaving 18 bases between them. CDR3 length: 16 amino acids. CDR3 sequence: CASSMVGADSYYEQYF. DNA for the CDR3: TGTGCCAGTAGTATGGTGGGGGCGGACAGTTACTACGAGCAGTACTTC.

The CDR3: CASSLGVAGNTGELFF. DNA of the CDR3: TGTGCCAGCAGCTTAGGAGTAGCGGGGAACACCGGGGAGCTGTTTTTT. The V call is TRBV7-9, the J call TRBJ2-2; 7 positions match TRBD2. The germline V gene encodes CDR1 SEHNR and CDR2 FQNEAQ (reference sequence). J gave up 1 base and V 1 base, and 3 bases lay outside the gene matches. There are 16 residues in the CDR3. Variable domain in full (rest from reference TRBV7-9 and TRBJ2-2): DTGVSQNPRHKITKRGQNVTFRCDPISEHNRLYWYRQTLGQGPEFLTYFQNEAQLEKSRLLSDRFSAERPKGSFSTLEIQRTEQGDSAMYLCASSLGVAGNTGELFFGEGSRLTVL.

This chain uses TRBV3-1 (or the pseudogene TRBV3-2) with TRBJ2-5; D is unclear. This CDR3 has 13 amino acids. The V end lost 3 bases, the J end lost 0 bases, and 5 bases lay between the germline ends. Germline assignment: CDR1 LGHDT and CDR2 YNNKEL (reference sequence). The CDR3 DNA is TGTGCCAGCAGCCATTACCACCAAGAGACCCAGTACTTC. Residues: CASSHYHQETQYF.

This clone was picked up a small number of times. CDR3 region: CASSIIPGYEQYF. CDR3 DNA: TGTGCCAGCAGCATCATCCCGGGCTACGAGCAGTACTTC. The gene calls are TRBV7-3 and TRBJ2-7, with D uncertain. The CDR3 loop spans 13 amino acids. The ends were cut back, 5 bases at V and 3 bases at J, with 11 bases in the middle. CDR1 SGHTA and CDR2 FQGTGA come from the germline V gene.

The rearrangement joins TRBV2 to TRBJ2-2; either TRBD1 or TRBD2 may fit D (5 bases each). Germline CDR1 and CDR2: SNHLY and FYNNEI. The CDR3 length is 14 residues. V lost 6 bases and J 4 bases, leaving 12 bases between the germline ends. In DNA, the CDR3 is TGTGCCAGCAGGGGTACTAGGGGCACCGGGGAGCTGTTTTTT. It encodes CASRGTRGTGELFF.

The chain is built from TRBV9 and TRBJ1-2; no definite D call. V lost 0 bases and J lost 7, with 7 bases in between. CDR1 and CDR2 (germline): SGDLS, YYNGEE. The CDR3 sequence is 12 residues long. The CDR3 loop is CASSVEGGGYTF. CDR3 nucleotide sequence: TGTGCCAGCAGCGTAGAAGGAGGTGGCTACACCTTC. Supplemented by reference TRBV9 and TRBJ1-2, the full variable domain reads DSGVTQTPKHLITATGQRVTLRCSPRSGDLSVYWYQQSLDQGLQFLIQYYNGEERAKGNILERFSAQQFPDLHSELNLSSLELGDSALYFCASSVEGGGYTFGSGTRLTVV.

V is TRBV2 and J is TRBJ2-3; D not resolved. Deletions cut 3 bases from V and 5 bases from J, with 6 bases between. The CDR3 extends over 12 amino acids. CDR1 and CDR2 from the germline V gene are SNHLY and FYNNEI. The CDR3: CASSEWGDTQYF. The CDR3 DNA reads TGTGCCAGCAGTGAGTGGGGAGATACGCAGTATTTT.

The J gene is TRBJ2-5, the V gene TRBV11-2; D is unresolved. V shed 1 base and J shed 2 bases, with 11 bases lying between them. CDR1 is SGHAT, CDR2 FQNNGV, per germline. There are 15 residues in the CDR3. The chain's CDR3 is CASSLGLRNQETQYF. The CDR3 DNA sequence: TGTGCCAGCAGCTTAGGCCTTAGAAATCAAGAGACCCAGTACTTC. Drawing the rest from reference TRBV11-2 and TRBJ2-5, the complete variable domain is EAGVAQSPRYKIIEKRQSVAFWCNPISGHATLYWYQQILGQGPKLLIQFQNNGVVDDSQLPKDRFSAERLKGVDSTLKIQPAKLEDSAVYLCASSLGLRNQETQYFGPGTRLLVL.

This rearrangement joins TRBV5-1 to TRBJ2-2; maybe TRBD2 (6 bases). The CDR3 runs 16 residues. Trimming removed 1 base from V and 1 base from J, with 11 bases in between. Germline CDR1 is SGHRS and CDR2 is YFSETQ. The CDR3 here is CASSLTGVRNTGELFF. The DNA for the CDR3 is TGCGCCAGCAGCTTGACGGGGGTGAGGAACACCGGGGAGCTGTTTTTT.

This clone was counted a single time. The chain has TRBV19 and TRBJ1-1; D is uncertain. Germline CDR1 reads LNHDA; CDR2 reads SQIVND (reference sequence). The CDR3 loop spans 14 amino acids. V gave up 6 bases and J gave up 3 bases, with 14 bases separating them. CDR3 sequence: CASSLLGLDTEAFF. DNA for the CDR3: TGTGCCAGTAGCCTACTCGGTCTTGACACTGAAGCTTTCTTT.

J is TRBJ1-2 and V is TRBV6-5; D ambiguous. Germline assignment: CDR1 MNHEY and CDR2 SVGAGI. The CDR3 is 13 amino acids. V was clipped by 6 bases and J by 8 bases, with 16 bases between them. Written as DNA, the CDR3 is TGTGCCAGCAGACGCGGGGTTGGGAGCGGCTACACCTTC. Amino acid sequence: CASRRGVGSGYTF.

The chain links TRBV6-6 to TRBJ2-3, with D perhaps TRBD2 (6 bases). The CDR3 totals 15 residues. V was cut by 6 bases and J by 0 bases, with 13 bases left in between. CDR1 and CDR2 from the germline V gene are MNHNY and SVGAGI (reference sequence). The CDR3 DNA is TGTGCCAGCAGGGACTACACATTTAGCACAGATACGCAGTATTTT. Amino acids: CASRDYTFSTDTQYF.

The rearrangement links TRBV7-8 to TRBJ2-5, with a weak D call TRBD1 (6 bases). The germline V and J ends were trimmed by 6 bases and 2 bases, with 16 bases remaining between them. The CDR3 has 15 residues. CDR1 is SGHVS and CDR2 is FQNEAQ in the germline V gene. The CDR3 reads CASRSREQGQETQYF. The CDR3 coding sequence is TGTGCCAGCAGGTCTAGAGAACAGGGACAAGAGACCCAGTACTTC.

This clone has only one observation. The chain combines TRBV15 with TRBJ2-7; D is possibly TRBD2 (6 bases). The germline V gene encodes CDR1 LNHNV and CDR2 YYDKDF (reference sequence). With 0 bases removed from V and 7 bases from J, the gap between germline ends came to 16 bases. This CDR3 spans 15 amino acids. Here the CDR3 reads CATSRDGGALSEQYF. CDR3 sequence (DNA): TGTGCCACCAGCAGAGATGGCGGGGCCCTATCGGAGCAGTACTTC.

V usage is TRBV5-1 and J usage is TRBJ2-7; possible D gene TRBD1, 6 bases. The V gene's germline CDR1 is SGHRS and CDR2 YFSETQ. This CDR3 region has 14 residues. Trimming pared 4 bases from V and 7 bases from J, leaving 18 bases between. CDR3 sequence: CASSPDWGPGEQYF. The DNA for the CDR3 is TGCGCCAGCAGCCCAGACTGGGGGCCGGGGGAGCAGTACTTC.

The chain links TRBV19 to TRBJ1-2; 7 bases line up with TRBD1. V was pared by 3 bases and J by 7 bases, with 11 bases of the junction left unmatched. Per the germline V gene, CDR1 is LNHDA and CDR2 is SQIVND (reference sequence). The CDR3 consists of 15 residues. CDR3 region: CASSIRLAGTVGYTF. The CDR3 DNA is TGTGCCAGTAGTATTCGATTAGCCGGGACAGTTGGCTACACCTTC.

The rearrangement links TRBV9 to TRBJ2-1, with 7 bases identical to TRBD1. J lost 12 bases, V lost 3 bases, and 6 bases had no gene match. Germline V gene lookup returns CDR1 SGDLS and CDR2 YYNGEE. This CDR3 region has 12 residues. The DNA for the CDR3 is TGTGCCAGCAGCGCCGGGACAGACGTGCAGTTCTTC. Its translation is CASSAGTDVQFF. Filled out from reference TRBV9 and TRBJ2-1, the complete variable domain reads DSGVTQTPKHLITATGQRVTLRCSPRSGDLSVYWYQQSLDQGLQFLIQYYNGEERAKGNILERFSAQQFPDLHSELNLSSLELGDSALYFCASSAGTDVQFFGPGTRLTVL.

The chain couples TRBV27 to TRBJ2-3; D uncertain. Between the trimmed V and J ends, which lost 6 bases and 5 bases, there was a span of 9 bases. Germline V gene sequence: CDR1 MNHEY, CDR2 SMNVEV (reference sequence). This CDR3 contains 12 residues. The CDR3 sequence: CASSRLGDTQYF. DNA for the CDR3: TGTGCCAGCAGCCGGCTGGGAGATACGCAGTATTTT.

CDR3 DNA: TGTGCCACCAGTGAACCTAGCGTCTCCTACAATGAGCAGTTCTTC. Its protein product is CATSEPSVSYNEQFF. V is TRBV24-1 and J is TRBJ2-1; TRBD2 might be the D (6 bases). The germline gives CDR1 KGHDR, CDR2 SFDVKD. The germline V and J ends were trimmed by 4 bases and 0 bases, with 9 bases remaining between them. The CDR3 has 15 residues.

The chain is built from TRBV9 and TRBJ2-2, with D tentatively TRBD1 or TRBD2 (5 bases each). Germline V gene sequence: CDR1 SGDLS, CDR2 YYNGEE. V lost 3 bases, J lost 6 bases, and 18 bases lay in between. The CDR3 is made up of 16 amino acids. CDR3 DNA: TGTGCCAGCAGCGCCCGGGACCCAATGTACCCCGGGGAGCTGTTTTTT. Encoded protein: CASSARDPMYPGELFF.

CDR3 DNA sequence: TGTGCCACCAGTGCCCATGGGGTGTTGGGGACTGAAGCTTTCTTT. This translates into CATSAHGVLGTEAFF. The chain joins TRBV24-1 to TRBJ1-1, with D uncertain. Germline V gene lookup returns CDR1 KGHDR and CDR2 SFDVKD. The V end was cut by 5 bases, the J end by 5 bases, with 17 bases between. The CDR3 runs to 15 residues.

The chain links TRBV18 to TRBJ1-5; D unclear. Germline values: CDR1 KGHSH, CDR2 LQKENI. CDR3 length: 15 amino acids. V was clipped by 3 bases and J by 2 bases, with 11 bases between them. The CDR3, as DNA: TGTGCCAGCTCACCCGGCTTTGAGGGCAATCAGCCCCAGCATTTT. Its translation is CASSPGFEGNQPQHF.

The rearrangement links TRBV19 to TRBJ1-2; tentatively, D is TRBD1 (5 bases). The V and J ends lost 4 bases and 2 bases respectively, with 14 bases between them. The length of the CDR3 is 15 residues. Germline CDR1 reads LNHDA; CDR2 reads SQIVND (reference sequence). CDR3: CASSSRQGQNYGYTF. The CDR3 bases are TGTGCCAGTAGTAGTCGCCAGGGCCAGAACTATGGCTACACCTTC. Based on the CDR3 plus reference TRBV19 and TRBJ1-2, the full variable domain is DGGITQSPKYLFRKEGQNVTLSCEQNLNHDAMYWYRQDPGQGLRLIYYSQIVNDFQKGDIAEGYSVSREKKESFPLTVTSAQKNPTAFYLCASSSRQGQNYGYTFGSGTRLTVV.

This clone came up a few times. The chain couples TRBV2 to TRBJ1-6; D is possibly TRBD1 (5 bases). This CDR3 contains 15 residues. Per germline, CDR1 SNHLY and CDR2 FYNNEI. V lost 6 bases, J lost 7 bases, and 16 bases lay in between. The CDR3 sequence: CASRKVVGENSPLHF. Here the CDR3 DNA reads TGTGCCAGCAGGAAGGTCGTGGGGGAAAATTCACCCCTCCACTTT.

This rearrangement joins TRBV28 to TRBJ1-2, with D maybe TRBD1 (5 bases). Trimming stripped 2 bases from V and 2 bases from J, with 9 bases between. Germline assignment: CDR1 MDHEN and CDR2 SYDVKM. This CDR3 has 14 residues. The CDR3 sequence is CASSLVSGNYGYTF. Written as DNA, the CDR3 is TGTGCCAGCAGTTTAGTGTCAGGGAACTATGGCTACACCTTC.

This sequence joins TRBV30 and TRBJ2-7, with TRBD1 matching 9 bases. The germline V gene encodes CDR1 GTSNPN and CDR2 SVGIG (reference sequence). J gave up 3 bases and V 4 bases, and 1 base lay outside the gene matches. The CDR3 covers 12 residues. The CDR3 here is CAWKGQGYEQYF. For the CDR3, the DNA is TGTGCCTGGAAGGGACAGGGCTACGAGCAGTACTTC. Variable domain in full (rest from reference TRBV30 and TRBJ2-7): SQTIHQWPATLVQPVGSPLSLECTVEGTSNPNLYWYRQAAGRGLQLLFYSVGIGQISSEVPQNLSASRPQDRQFILSSKKLLLSDSGFYLCAWKGQGYEQYFGPGTRLTVT.

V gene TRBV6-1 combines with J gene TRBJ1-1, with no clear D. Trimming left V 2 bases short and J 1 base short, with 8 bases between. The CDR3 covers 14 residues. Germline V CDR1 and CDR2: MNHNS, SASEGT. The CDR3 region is CASSELRKNTEAFF. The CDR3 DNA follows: TGTGCCAGCAGTGAACTCCGGAAGAACACTGAAGCTTTCTTT.